This entry features one TCR beta chain sequence. Its antigen is unidentified. CDR1 is SGDLS, CDR2 YYNGEE, per germline. This CDR3 has 15 amino acids. The junction had 8 bases not matched to a gene; V was cut back by 3 bases and J by 8 bases. The data were taken from a study of T cell responses to AZD1222 COVID-19 vaccine. Assay used: immunoSEQ multiplex PCR; TCRdb lists only in-frame clones, some missing. Of 150,000 to 200,000 clones listed, 85% to 90% are singletons. Study-wide results and limits: Vaccine-associated CD4 TCRs spanned spike, dominant at 160-218 and 743-854. Unmutated variant regions are reportedly targeted by nearly half of spike-specific TCRs. Mostly white British, mostly female donors; authors suggested clonal diversity may be underestimated.

The source is an adult in good health. V is TRBV9 and J is TRBJ2-2, with 9 positions matching TRBD2. This sample comprised peripheral blood, obtained on day 0 of AZD1222 vaccination. The CDR3 region has the DNA TGTGCCAGCAGCGCATCCGGGACTAGCACTGGGGAGCTGTTTTTT. Its protein product is CASSASGTSTGELFF.